This TCR beta chain stems from a study of neoadjuvant anti-PD-1 for oral cavity cancer (dated by TCRdb to about 2021). A note on the overall study: Three to four biweekly doses of nivolumab at 3 mg/kg were mostly administered to patients before curative-intent surgical resection. Patients who did not progress were given a fourth nivolumab dose at about day 43 and had definitive surgical resection on days 50-56. Responders were defined as patients with complete response, partial response or stable disease by RECIST 1.1; non-responders were defined as patients with progression. The parent correlative cohort included under 15 patients, with an approximately 34% response rate.

PBMC libraries used mostly 480 ng of input genomic DNA for deep sequencing, with six replicates per sample. Following the manufacturer's instructions, the team built TCRbeta libraries using the immunoSEQ hsTCRbeta kit. The completed libraries were mixed into a single pool at 3 nM, then sequenced with an Illumina NovaSeq 6000 S4 flow cell. Concerning the study's data processing: Raw data preprocessing and quality control were performed with the immunoSEQ Analyzer. The analysis was restricted to productive rearrangements, with each unique CDR3 amino acid sequence defining a clonotype. Repertoire clonality was estimated as the Gini-Simpson index, computed with the R package tcR. Student's t test was used to compare Gini indices, while Pearson correlation assessed associations with tumor size change. In TCRdb, the immuneACCESS table is reduced to in-frame sequences with V and J assigned. These tables do not hold every clone; where another copy was compared, an unresolved V gene accounts for under half, and the others remain unexplained. The V and J calls and clone size are taken from that table; D and trimming were inferred from the DNA. This sample lists around 67,000 clones; roughly nine tenths were detected once. The top ten constitute 2.5% to 3.5% of the sample.

In the paper's terms, the time point label means: after neoadjuvant nivolumab, at surgical resection. Patients were newly diagnosed with stage II-IVA oral cavity squamous cell carcinoma and had received no prior systemic or radiation treatment. The cohort consisted of patients with HPV-negative, locally advanced oral cavity squamous cell carcinoma. Peripheral blood mononuclear cells were analyzed directly, without maintenance or expansion in culture. Samples were obtained from a longitudinal correlative study of a single-arm phase II trial of neoadjuvant nivolumab in oral cavity squamous cell carcinoma. Genomic DNA-based TCRbeta sequencing was performed on subject-matched pre- and post-treatment PBMCs and tumors from three responders and three non-responders. Peripheral blood mononuclear cells were drawn once before nivolumab treatment and a second time after treatment, when surgery took place. Genomic DNA was isolated from PBMCs using the Maxwell RSC DNA from Cells kit.

Relative to germline, V is missing 10 bases and J is missing 2 bases, with 8 bases of the junction outside any gene match. CDR1 and CDR2, looked up from the germline V gene, are MNHNS and SASEGT. The CDR3 contains 13 residues, cysteine and phenylalanine counted. Only the CDR3 DNA stays, 39 bases, in frame from base 1. Overall results and qualifications from the work: After neoadjuvant nivolumab, T cell clonality (Gini index) in PBMCs was significantly higher in non-responders than in responders. Higher pretreatment blood Treg/Th17 ratios correlated with both higher pretreatment blood TCRbeta clonality and lower post-treatment tumor TCRbeta clonality. TCR analyses included only a few patients per response group, and the authors called for larger cohorts for validation.

Worth noting for this clone: There is no known antigen for this receptor. The sample holds no much larger clone one base away, and base qualities are not on file.

The chain was built from TRBV6-1 and TRBJ2-7, with TRBD2 matching 7 junction bases. The sequencing here drew on PBMCs, taken after nivolumab (anti-PD-1) treatment. The source of this sequence is a person aged 40 to 85 with oral cavity squamous cell carcinoma. The DNA sequence is given as TGTGCCACACTAGCGACATCCCCCTACGAGCAGTACTTC. It is translated as CATLATSPYEQYF.